This TCR beta chain was recorded in a study of T cells after yellow fever vaccination. By 5'RACE template switching, TCR cDNA was produced, with a universal primer site and UMIs added in the process. TCRdb independently ran MiXCR on the 5' RACE reads; one entry per CDR3 protein. Altogether roughly 62,000 distinct CDR3 sequences are present, roughly 6.9% being singletons, with the ten largest covering around 44%. Findings and caveats of the study: Within FACS-sorted repertoires, abundant clonotypes contaminating from the bulk population could be present. Peak timing came faster in the weaker secondary response, day 5 versus 15. Post-booster reappearance was seen for most primary-vaccination clones (around 96% CD4, about 90% CD8).

Between the trimmed V and J ends, which lost 1 base and 1 base, there was a span of 10 bases. CDR3 length equals 14 residues. Germline V gene data show CDR1 as DFQATT and CDR2 as SNEGSKA (reference sequence). This clonotype has at least ten counts. Its antigen is unknown. This sequence originates from a young man who received the YFV17D yellow fever vaccine. The V gene is TRBV20-1, the J gene TRBJ1-1; perhaps TRBD1 as D (6 bases). The sequencing used CD8+ T cells sorted from PBMCs, collected on the day of the first yellow fever vaccination. CDR3 sequence (DNA): TGCAGTGCTAGAGTCGGGGGCTGGAACACTGAAGCTTTCTTT. Protein: CSARVGGWNTEAFF.